The T cell receptor (beta chain) described here comes from a study of radiation and T cells in renal cell carcinoma. Data came from immunoSEQ multiplex PCR; TCRdb stores just in-frame clones and leaves some out. The table records more than 75,000 clones, approximately 86% of them present only once. The time point here: blood 2 weeks post-SBRT. Treatment of the sample: 15 Gy SBRT to primary tumor, nephrectomy 4 weeks later. The specimen comprised blood, sampled from a patient whose treatment included radiotherapy and nephrectomy. This clonotype was sampled from a woman aged 50 to 65 with renal cell carcinoma.

Here the CDR3 DNA reads TGTGCCAGCAGGAATCAGGGGGCCCTTGGGGAGCTGTTTTTT. Protein: CASRNQGALGELFF. V and J are TRBV28 and TRBJ2-2; 8 bases match TRBD1. Germline values: CDR1 MDHEN, CDR2 SYDVKM. The junction had 8 bases not matched to a gene; V was cut back by 6 bases and J by 8 bases. This CDR3 spans 14 amino acids. The full variable domain, with the rest looked up from reference TRBV28 and TRBJ2-2, is DVKVTQSSRYLVKRTGEKVFLECVQDMDHENMFWYRQDPGLGLRLIYFSYDVKMKEKGDIPEGYSVSREKKERFSLILESASTNQTSMYLCASRNQGALGELFFGEGSRLTVL.